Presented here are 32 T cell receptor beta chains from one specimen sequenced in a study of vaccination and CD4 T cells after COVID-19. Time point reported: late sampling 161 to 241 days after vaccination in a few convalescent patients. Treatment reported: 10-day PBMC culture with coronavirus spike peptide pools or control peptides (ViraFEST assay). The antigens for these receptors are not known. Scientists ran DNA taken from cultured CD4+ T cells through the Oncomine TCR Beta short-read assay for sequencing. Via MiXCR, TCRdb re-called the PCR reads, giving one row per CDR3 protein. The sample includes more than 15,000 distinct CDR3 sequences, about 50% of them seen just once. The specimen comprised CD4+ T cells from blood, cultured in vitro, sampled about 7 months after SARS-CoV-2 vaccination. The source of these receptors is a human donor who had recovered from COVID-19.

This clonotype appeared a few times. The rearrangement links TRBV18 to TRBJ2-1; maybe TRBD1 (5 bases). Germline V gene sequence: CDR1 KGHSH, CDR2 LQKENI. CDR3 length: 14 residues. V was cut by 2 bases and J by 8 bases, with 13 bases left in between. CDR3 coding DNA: TGTGCCAGCTCACCAAGGGGCAGGGCTGATGAGCAGTTCTTC. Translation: CASSPRGRADEQFF.

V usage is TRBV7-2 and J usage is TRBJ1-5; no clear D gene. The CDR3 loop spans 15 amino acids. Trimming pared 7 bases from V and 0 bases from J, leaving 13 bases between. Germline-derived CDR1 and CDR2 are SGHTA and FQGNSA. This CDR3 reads CASNIRSDSNQPQHF. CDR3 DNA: TGTGCCAGCAACATAAGGAGCGATAGCAATCAGCCCCAGCATTTT. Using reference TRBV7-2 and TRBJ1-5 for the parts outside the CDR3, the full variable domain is GAGVSQSPSNKVTEKGKDVELRCDPISGHTALYWYRQSLGQGLEFLIYFQGNSAPDKSGLPSDRFSAERTGGSVSTLTIQRTQQEDSAVYLCASNIRSDSNQPQHFGDGTRLSIL.

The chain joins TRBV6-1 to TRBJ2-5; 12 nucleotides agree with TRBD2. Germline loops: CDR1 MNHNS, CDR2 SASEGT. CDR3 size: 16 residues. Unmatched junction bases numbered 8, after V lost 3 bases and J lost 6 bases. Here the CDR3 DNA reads TGTGCCAGCAGTGACTGGGCTAGCGGGGGGGCAAAGACCCAGTACTTC. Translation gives CASSDWASGGAKTQYF.

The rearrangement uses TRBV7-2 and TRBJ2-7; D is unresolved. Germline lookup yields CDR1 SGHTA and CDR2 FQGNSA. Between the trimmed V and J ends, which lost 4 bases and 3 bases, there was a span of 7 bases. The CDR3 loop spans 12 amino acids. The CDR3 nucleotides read TGTGCCAGCAGCTCGACCTTCTACGAGCAGTACTTC. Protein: CASSSTFYEQYF.

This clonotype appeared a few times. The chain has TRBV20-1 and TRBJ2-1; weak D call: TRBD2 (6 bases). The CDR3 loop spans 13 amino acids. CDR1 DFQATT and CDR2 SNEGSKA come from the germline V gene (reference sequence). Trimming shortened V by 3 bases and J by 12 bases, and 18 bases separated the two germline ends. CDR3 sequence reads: CSASSLEVGGQFF. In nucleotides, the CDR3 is TGCAGTGCTAGTTCCCTGGAGGTGGGGGGGCAGTTCTTC.

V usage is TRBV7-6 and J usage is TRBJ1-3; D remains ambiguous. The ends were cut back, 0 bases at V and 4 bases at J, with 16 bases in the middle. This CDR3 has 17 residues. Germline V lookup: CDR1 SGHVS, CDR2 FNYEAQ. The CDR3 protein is CASSLAYHTEKGNTIYF. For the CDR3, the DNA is TGTGCCAGCAGCTTAGCGTATCACACAGAAAAGGGAAACACCATATATTTT.

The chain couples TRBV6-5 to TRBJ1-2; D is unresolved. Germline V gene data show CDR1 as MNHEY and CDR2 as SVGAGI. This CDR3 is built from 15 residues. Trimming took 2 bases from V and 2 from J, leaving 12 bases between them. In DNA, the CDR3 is TGTGCCAGCAGTTACCTGTCACAGTCCAACTATGGCTACACCTTC. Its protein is CASSYLSQSNYGYTF.

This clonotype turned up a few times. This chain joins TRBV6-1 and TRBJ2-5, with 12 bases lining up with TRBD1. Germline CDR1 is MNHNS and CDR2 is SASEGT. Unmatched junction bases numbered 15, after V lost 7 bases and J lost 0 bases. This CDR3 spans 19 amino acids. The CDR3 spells CASKGPGQGASWYQETQYF. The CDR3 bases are TGTGCCAGCAAAGGTCCGGGACAGGGGGCGTCTTGGTACCAAGAGACCCAGTACTTC.

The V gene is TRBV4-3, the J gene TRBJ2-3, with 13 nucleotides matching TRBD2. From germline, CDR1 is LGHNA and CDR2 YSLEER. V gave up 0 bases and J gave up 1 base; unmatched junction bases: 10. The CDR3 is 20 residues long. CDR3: CASSQDPALAGGRGTDTQYF. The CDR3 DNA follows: TGCGCCAGCAGCCAAGATCCGGCACTAGCGGGAGGGAGGGGCACAGATACGCAGTATTTT.

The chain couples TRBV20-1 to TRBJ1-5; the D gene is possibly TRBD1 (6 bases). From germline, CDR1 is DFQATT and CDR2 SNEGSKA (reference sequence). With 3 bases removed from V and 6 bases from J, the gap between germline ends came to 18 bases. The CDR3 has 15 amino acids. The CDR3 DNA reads TGCAGTGCTAGTCCCCAGGGGACGAGTAGTCAGCCCCAGCATTTT. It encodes CSASPQGTSSQPQHF.

The CDR3 here is CSAWQGDTEAFF. Here the CDR3 DNA reads TGCAGTGCTTGGCAAGGCGACACTGAAGCTTTCTTT. V is TRBV20-1 and J is TRBJ1-1; D gene unclear. The CDR3 is made up of 12 amino acids. Germline loops: CDR1 DFQATT, CDR2 SNEGSKA (reference sequence). V shed 5 bases and J shed 3 bases, with 10 bases lying between them.

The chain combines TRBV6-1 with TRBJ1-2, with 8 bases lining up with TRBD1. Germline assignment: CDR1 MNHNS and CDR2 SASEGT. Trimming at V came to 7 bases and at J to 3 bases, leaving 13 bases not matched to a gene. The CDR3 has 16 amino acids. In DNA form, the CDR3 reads TGTGCCAGCACCAAAATGGACAGGGTCTCAGACTATGGCTACACCTTC. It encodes CASTKMDRVSDYGYTF.

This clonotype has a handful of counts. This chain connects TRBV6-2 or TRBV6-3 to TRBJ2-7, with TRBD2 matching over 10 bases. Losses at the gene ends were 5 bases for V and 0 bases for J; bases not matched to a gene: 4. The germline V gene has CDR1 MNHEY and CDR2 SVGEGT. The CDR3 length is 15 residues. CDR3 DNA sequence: TGTGCCAGCAGTAAACTAGCGGGGTTCTCCTACGAGCAGTACTTC. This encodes CASSKLAGFSYEQYF.

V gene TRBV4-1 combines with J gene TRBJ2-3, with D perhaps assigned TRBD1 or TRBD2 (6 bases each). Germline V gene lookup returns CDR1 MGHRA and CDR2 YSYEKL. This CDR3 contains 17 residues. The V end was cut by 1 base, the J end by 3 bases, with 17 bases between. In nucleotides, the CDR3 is TGCGCCAGCAGCCAAGGGGGGGTGGGGGGCTCAACAGATACGCAGTATTTT. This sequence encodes CASSQGGVGGSTDTQYF.

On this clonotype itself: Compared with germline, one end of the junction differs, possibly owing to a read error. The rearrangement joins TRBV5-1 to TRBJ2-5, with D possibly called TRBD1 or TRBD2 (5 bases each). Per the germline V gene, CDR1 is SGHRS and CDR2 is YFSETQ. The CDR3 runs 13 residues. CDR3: CASSFRGEEAQYF. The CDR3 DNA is TGCGCCAGCAGCTTCAGAGGGGAAGAGGCCCAGTACTTC.

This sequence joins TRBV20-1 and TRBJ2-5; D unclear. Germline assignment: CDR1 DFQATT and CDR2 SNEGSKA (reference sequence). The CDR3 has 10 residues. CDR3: CSPYQETQYF. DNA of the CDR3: TGCAGCCCGTACCAAGAGACCCAGTACTTC.

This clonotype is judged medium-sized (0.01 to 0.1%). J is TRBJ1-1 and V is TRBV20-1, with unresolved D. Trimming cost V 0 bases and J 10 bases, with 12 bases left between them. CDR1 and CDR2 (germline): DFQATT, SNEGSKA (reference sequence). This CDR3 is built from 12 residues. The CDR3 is CSARDGRLGAFF. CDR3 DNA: TGCAGTGCTAGAGATGGGCGACTAGGAGCTTTCTTT.

CDR3 sequence: CASSILVGRGNSPLHF. The CDR3 bases are TGTGCCAGTAGTATCTTGGTGGGTAGGGGGAATTCACCCCTCCACTTT. The chain has TRBV19 and TRBJ1-6; a weak D match, TRBD1 (6 bases). The CDR3 runs to 16 residues. Germline loops: CDR1 LNHDA, CDR2 SQIVND (reference sequence). Trimming stripped 3 bases from V and 7 bases from J, with 16 bases between.

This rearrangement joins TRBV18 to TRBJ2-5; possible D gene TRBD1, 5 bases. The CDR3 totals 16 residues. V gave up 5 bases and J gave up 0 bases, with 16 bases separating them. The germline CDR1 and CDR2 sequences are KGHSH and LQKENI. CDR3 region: CASSGAFVGNQETQYF. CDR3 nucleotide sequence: TGTGCCAGCTCAGGGGCCTTTGTAGGCAACCAAGAGACCCAGTACTTC.

CDR3 in amino acids: CASSLTADNNEQFF. CDR3 bases: TGTGCCAGCAGCTTGACGGCAGATAACAATGAGCAGTTCTTC. The chain carries TRBV5-6 and TRBJ2-1; no clear D. The CDR3 is 14 amino acids. V lost 1 base, J lost 5 bases, and 10 bases lay in between. The germline V gene encodes CDR1 SGHDT and CDR2 YYEEEE. Together with reference TRBV5-6 and TRBJ2-1, the CDR3 gives the full variable domain: DAGVTQSPTHLIKTRGQQVTLRCSPKSGHDTVSWYQQALGQGPQFIFQYYEEEERQRGNFPDRFSGHQFPNYSSELNVNALLLGDSALYLCASSLTADNNEQFFGPGTRLTVL.

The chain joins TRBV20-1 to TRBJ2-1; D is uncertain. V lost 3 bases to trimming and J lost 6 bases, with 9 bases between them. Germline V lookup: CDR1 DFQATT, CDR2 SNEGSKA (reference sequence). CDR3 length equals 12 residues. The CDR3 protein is CSASWSINEQFF. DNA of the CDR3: TGCAGTGCTAGCTGGTCAATCAATGAGCAGTTCTTC.

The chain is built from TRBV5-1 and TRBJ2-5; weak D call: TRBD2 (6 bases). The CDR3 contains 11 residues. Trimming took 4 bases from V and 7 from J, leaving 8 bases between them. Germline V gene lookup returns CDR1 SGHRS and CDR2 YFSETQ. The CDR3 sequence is CASSLEGTQYF. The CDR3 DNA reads TGCGCCAGCAGCCTGGAGGGGACCCAGTACTTC.

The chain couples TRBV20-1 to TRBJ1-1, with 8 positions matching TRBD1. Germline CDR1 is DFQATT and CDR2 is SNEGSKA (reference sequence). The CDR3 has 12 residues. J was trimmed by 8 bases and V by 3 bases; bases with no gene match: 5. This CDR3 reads CSASYQGAEAFF. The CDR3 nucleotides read TGCAGTGCTAGTTACCAGGGGGCCGAAGCTTTCTTT.

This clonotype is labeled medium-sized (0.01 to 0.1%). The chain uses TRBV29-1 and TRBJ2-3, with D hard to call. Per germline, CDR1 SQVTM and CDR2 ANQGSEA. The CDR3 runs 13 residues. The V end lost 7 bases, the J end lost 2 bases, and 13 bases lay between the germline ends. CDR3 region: CSAPWLNTDTQYF. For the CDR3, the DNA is TGCAGCGCCCCTTGGCTCAACACAGATACGCAGTATTTT.

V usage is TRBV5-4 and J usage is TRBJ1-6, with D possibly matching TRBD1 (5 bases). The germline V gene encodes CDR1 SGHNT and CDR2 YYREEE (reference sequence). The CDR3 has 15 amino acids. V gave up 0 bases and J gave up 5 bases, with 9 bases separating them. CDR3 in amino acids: CASSLAGGDNSPLHF. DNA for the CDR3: TGTGCCAGCAGCTTGGCAGGAGGGGATAATTCACCCCTCCACTTT.

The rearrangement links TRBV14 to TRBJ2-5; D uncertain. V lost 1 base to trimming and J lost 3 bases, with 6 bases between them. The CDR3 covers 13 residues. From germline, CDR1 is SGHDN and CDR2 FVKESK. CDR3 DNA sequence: TGTGCCAGCAGCCAAGCTTCAAAAGAGACCCAGTACTTC. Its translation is CASSQASKETQYF.

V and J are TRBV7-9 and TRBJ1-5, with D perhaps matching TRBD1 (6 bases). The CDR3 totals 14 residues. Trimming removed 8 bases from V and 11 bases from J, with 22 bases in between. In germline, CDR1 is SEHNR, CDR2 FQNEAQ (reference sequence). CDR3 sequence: CASGDDSRGQSQHF. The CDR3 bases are TGTGCCAGCGGCGACGACAGTCGTGGACAGTCCCAGCATTTT. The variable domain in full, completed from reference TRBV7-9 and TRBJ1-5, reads DTGVSQNPRHKITKRGQNVTFRCDPISEHNRLYWYRQTLGQGPEFLTYFQNEAQLEKSRLLSDRFSAERPKGSFSTLEIQRTEQGDSAMYLCASGDDSRGQSQHFGDGTRLSIL.

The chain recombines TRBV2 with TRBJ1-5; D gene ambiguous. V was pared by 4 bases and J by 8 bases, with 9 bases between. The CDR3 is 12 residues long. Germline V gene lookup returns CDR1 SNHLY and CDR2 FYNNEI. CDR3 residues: CASSVVPEPQHF. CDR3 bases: TGTGCCAGCAGTGTCGTACCCGAGCCCCAGCATTTT. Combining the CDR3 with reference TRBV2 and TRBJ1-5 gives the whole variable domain EPEVTQTPSHQVTQMGQEVILRCVPISNHLYFYWYRQILGQKVEFLVSFYNNEISEKSEIFDDQFSVERPDGSNFTLKIRSTKLEDSAMYFCASSVVPEPQHFGDGTRLSIL.

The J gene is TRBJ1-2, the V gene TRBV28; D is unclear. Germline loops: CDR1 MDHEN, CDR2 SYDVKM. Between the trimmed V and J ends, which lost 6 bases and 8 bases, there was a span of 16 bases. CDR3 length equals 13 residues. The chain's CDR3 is CASSKTTRLGYTF. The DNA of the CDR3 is TGTGCCAGCAGCAAAACGACAAGACTAGGCTACACCTTC.

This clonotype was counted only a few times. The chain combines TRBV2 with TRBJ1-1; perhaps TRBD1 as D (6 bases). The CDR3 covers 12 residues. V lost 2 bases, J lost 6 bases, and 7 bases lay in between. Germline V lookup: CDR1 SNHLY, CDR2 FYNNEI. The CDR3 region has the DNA TGTGCCAGCAGTGAACAGGGGCCTGAAGCTTTCTTT. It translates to CASSEQGPEAFF. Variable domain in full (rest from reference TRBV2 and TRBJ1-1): EPEVTQTPSHQVTQMGQEVILRCVPISNHLYFYWYRQILGQKVEFLVSFYNNEISEKSEIFDDQFSVERPDGSNFTLKIRSTKLEDSAMYFCASSEQGPEAFFGQGTRLTVV.

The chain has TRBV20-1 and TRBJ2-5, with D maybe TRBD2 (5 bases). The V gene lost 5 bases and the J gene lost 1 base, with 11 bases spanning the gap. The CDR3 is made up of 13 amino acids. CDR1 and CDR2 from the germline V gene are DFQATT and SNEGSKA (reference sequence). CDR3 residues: CSAFGRVQETQYF. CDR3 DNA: TGCAGTGCTTTCGGGCGGGTCCAAGAGACCCAGTACTTC.

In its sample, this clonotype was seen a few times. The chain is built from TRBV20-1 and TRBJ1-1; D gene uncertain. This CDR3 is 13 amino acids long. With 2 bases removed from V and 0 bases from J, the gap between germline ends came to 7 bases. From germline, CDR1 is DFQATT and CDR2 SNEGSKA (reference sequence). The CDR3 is CSARSLLNTEAFF. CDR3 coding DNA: TGCAGTGCTAGAAGCCTACTGAACACTGAAGCTTTCTTT.